This passage covers 30 T cell receptor beta chains from one sample sequenced in a study of blood T cell repertoires in COVID-19. Assay used: immunoSEQ multiplex PCR; TCRdb lists only in-frame clones, some missing. The sample lists 60,000 to 70,000 clones; about 86% were seen once. The sequenced sample consisted of peripheral blood. Every receptor here comes from a man aged 40-55 years with COVID-19, enrolled during active disease.

The chain recombines TRBV6-5 with TRBJ2-7; D may be TRBD1 (7 bases). The CDR3 runs 13 residues. Germline CDR1 is MNHEY and CDR2 is SVGAGI. Trimming pared 6 bases from V and 3 bases from J, leaving 12 bases between. In DNA, the CDR3 is TGTGCCAGCAGGCGGGACAGAATCTACGAGCAGTACTTC. Its translation: CASRRDRIYEQYF.

In DNA form, the CDR3 reads TGCGCCAGCAGCCCTACATGGACTAGCGGGGGCAGCTCAGATACGCAGTATTTT. Its translation is CASSPTWTSGGSSDTQYF. The chain combines TRBV5-1 with TRBJ2-3, with TRBD2 matching over 13 bases. Germline V gene data show CDR1 as SGHRS and CDR2 as YFSETQ. V trimming: 4 bases; J trimming: 4 bases; junction bases outside the gene matches: 12. The CDR3 consists of 18 residues.

The chain combines TRBV5-6 with TRBJ2-7, with 10 bases aligning to TRBD1. The germline gives CDR1 SGHDT, CDR2 YYEEEE. V gave up 8 bases and J gave up 5 bases; unmatched junction bases: 7. This CDR3 has 13 residues. DNA for the CDR3: TGTGCCAGTAGGCTCGGGACAGGGGACGAGCAGTACTTC. It is translated as CASRLGTGDEQYF.

This sequence joins TRBV3-1 (or the pseudogene TRBV3-2) and TRBJ2-4, with TRBD1 identical over 8 bases. V dropped 0 bases and J dropped 7; count of bases not matched to a gene: 11. This CDR3 is built from 17 residues. The V gene's germline CDR1 is LGHDT and CDR2 YNNKEL (reference sequence). CDR3 bases: TGTGCCAGCAGCCAAGAGGGGTTTGGGACAGGCGGGAACATTCAGTACTTC. Translation: CASSQEGFGTGGNIQYF.

J is TRBJ1-1 and V is TRBV3-1 (or the pseudogene TRBV3-2), with 7 bases aligning to TRBD1. Germline V gene lookup returns CDR1 LGHDT and CDR2 YNNKEL (reference sequence). V was pared by 3 bases and J by 4 bases, with 8 bases of the junction left unmatched. This CDR3 comprises 15 residues. The CDR3 DNA sequence: TGTGCCAGCAGCCACCTGACAGGGATGGGCACTGAAGCTTTCTTT. It is translated as CASSHLTGMGTEAFF.

The chain has TRBV28 and TRBJ2-3; D is uncertain. The CDR3 covers 12 residues. V lost 5 bases to trimming and J lost 8 bases, with 11 bases between them. Germline CDR1 and CDR2: MDHEN and SYDVKM. The CDR3 bases are TGTGCCAGCAGTGCAGAGGTTCGTACGCAGTATTTT. This translates into CASSAEVRTQYF.

V usage is TRBV28 and J usage is TRBJ1-2, with no clear D. The germline V gene has CDR1 MDHEN and CDR2 SYDVKM. The V and J ends lost 5 bases and 0 bases respectively, with 13 bases between them. CDR3 length equals 15 residues. The CDR3 sequence is CASSAPVLANYGYTF. CDR3 DNA sequence: TGTGCCAGCAGTGCCCCGGTGTTAGCTAACTATGGCTACACCTTC.

This clone appeared a single time. This rearrangement joins TRBV19 to TRBJ2-7, with 10 nucleotides matching TRBD2. Germline CDR1 is LNHDA and CDR2 is SQIVND (reference sequence). The CDR3 totals 16 residues. The ends lost 2 bases at V and 3 bases at J; junction bases unmatched: 7. The CDR3 region has the DNA TGTGCCAGTAGTATACAAAGCGGGGGGGTCCTCTACGAGCAGTACTTC. Encoded protein: CASSIQSGGVLYEQYF. Combining the CDR3 with reference TRBV19 and TRBJ2-7 gives the whole variable domain DGGITQSPKYLFRKEGQNVTLSCEQNLNHDAMYWYRQDPGQGLRLIYYSQIVNDFQKGDIAEGYSVSREKKESFPLTVTSAQKNPTAFYLCASSIQSGGVLYEQYFGPGTRLTVT.

The chain links TRBV6-6 to TRBJ2-5, with unresolved D. V was pared by 4 bases and J by 1 base, with 10 bases between. The CDR3 loop spans 14 amino acids. The germline gives CDR1 MNHNY, CDR2 SVGAGI (reference sequence). The CDR3 reads CASSSLSRQETQYF. CDR3 nucleotide sequence: TGTGCCAGCAGTTCCCTGAGCCGCCAAGAGACCCAGTACTTC.

This clone has a single count. The chain couples TRBV9 to TRBJ1-1; no reliable D call. V lost 2 bases, J lost 0 bases, and 8 bases lay in between. CDR3 length: 14 residues. Germline CDR1 reads SGDLS; CDR2 reads YYNGEE. The CDR3 DNA follows: TGTGCCAGCAGCGTTGGAGCTATGAACACTGAAGCTTTCTTT. It translates to CASSVGAMNTEAFF.

The chain recombines TRBV6-5 with TRBJ2-5; weak D call: TRBD2 (6 bases). V shed 8 bases and J shed 0 bases, with 13 bases lying between them. Germline CDR1 and CDR2: MNHEY and SVGAGI. The CDR3 has 14 residues. The CDR3 DNA reads as TGTGCCAGCCGGAGGGAAAGGGACCAAGAGACCCAGTACTTC. This codes for CASRRERDQETQYF.

The CDR3 spells CASSFLAVANEKLFF. Written as DNA, the CDR3 is TGTGCCAGCAGCTTCCTGGCGGTGGCTAATGAAAAACTGTTTTTT. The J gene is TRBJ1-4, the V gene TRBV7-9; no firm D call. This CDR3 spans 15 amino acids. CDR1 is SEHNR, CDR2 FQNEAQ, per germline (reference sequence). Trimming removed 3 bases from V and 3 bases from J, with 11 bases in between.

The chain recombines TRBV30 with TRBJ2-5, with D maybe TRBD2 (7 bases). Trimming shortened V by 4 bases and J by 5 bases, and 14 bases separated the two germline ends. From germline, CDR1 is GTSNPN and CDR2 SVGIG (reference sequence). This CDR3 contains 13 residues. This chain's CDR3 is CAWNAGRGETQYF. CDR3 bases: TGTGCCTGGAATGCTGGGAGGGGGGAGACCCAGTACTTC. Complete variable domain (other parts from reference TRBV30 and TRBJ2-5): SQTIHQWPATLVQPVGSPLSLECTVEGTSNPNLYWYRQAAGRGLQLLFYSVGIGQISSEVPQNLSASRPQDRQFILSSKKLLLSDSGFYLCAWNAGRGETQYFGPGTRLLVL.

The chain carries TRBV5-1 and TRBJ2-1, with 12 bases that match TRBD2. J gave up 9 bases and V 3 bases, and 10 bases lay outside the gene matches. Germline V gene lookup returns CDR1 SGHRS and CDR2 YFSETQ. This CDR3 spans 16 amino acids. DNA of the CDR3: TGCGCCAGCAGCTCAGTAGCTAGCGGGGGGGCAGGTGAGCAGTTCTTC. Translating it yields CASSSVASGGAGEQFF.

The chain combines TRBV6-5 with TRBJ2-1; D possibly corresponds to TRBD1 (5 bases). Between the trimmed V and J ends, which lost 2 bases and 6 bases, there was a span of 8 bases. Germline V gene data show CDR1 as MNHEY and CDR2 as SVGAGI. The CDR3 length is 13 residues. The chain's CDR3 is CASSYPDSNEQFF. The CDR3 region has the DNA TGTGCCAGCAGTTACCCCGACAGCAATGAGCAGTTCTTC.

The chain has TRBV13 and TRBJ1-2; 7 nucleotides agree with TRBD1. The CDR3 length is 15 residues. Germline V lookup: CDR1 PRHDT, CDR2 FYEKMQ (reference sequence). V lost 5 bases and J lost 0; bases outside the gene matches: 6. CDR3 DNA: TGTGCCAGCAGCAACCTCAGGGGGACTAACTATGGCTACACCTTC. It encodes CASSNLRGTNYGYTF.

The chain has TRBV4-1 and TRBJ1-2; 7 nucleotides align to TRBD1. Germline CDR1 is MGHRA and CDR2 is YSYEKL. This CDR3 region has 15 residues. After removal of 3 bases from V and 4 bases from J, the junction contained 8 bases not matched to a gene. The DNA of the CDR3 is TGCGCCAGCAGCCATTACGACAGGGACACCTATGGCTACACCTTC. Translating it yields CASSHYDRDTYGYTF.

The rearrangement links TRBV29-1 to TRBJ2-3, with a possible D match to TRBD1 (6 bases). The CDR3 contains 12 residues. Deletions cut 7 bases from V and 4 bases from J, with 12 bases between. Germline V gene data show CDR1 as SQVTM and CDR2 as ANQGSEA. For the CDR3, the DNA is TGCAGCGAACTACAGGGTTCAGATACGCAGTATTTT. It is translated as CSELQGSDTQYF.

The chain links TRBV28 to TRBJ1-2; D might be TRBD1 (6 bases). The V gene lost 6 bases and the J gene lost 4 bases, with 21 bases spanning the gap. Germline V gene lookup returns CDR1 MDHEN and CDR2 SYDVKM. The CDR3 contains 16 residues. The DNA for the CDR3 is TGTGCCAGCAGACCCACGGGTGAGGGGGACGGCTATGGCTACACCTTC. Translation gives CASRPTGEGDGYGYTF.

This sequence joins TRBV7-9 and TRBJ1-5; D unclear. The CDR3 contains 13 residues. With 1 base removed from V and 9 bases from J, the gap between germline ends came to 10 bases. Germline lookup yields CDR1 SEHNR and CDR2 FQNEAQ (reference sequence). CDR3 region: CASSLGPSSPQHF. DNA for the CDR3: TGTGCCAGCAGCTTAGGTCCCTCCTCGCCCCAGCATTTT.

Only a few counts were recorded for this clone. V gene TRBV7-9 combines with J gene TRBJ1-2; D unresolved. The CDR3 totals 16 residues. CDR1 is SEHNR, CDR2 FQNEAQ, per germline (reference sequence). Trimming took 3 bases from V and 0 from J, leaving 14 bases between them. The CDR3 sequence: CASSFEGSLANYGYTF. CDR3 nucleotide sequence: TGTGCCAGCAGCTTCGAGGGTTCCTTAGCTAACTATGGCTACACCTTC.

The V and J genes are TRBV23-1 and TRBJ2-7, with 9 nucleotides matching TRBD2. TRBV23-1 is designated an ORF whose function remains uncertain. J was trimmed by 0 bases and V by 3 bases; bases with no gene match: 15. The CDR3 has 19 residues. CDR3 residues: CASSQSRGSGGPSSYEQYF. Here the CDR3 DNA reads TGCGCCAGCAGTCAGTCGCGGGGTAGCGGGGGACCCAGCTCCTACGAGCAGTACTTC.

The rearrangement joins TRBV25-1 to TRBJ2-2, with D possibly being TRBD1 (5 bases). CDR1 MGHDK and CDR2 SYGVNS come from the germline V gene. The CDR3 extends over 16 amino acids. Trimming removed 3 bases at V and 4 bases at J, with 15 bases between. CDR3: CASSEPSAGITGELFF. In nucleotides, the CDR3 is TGTGCCAGCAGTGAGCCGTCGGCAGGGATCACCGGGGAGCTGTTTTTT.

This clone was found a few times. This rearrangement joins TRBV21-1 to TRBJ2-1; whether TRBD1, the table's D call, matches the DNA was not checked. TRBV21-1 is a recognized pseudogene. The CDR3 consists of 20 residues. The CDR3 DNA reads TGTGCCAGCAGCAAAGGCGAGGGACAGGACAAAGCTCTCTCCTACAATGAGCAGTTCTTC. The encoded protein is CASSKGEGQDKALSYNEQFF.

The rearrangement joins TRBV4-1 to TRBJ2-1; TRBD2 aligns across 8 bases. This CDR3 contains 15 residues. V shed 1 base, J shed 7 bases, and the junction held 6 bases outside the gene matches. Looked up from germline, CDR1 is MGHRA and CDR2 is YSYEKL. The CDR3, as DNA: TGCGCCAGCAGCCAAGGGAGCGGGGGAGGGAATGAGCAGTTCTTC. Translated, it gives CASSQGSGGGNEQFF.

This clone was picked up one time. V usage is TRBV10-3 and J usage is TRBJ2-7, with 8 bases identical to TRBD1. Trimming at V came to 3 bases and at J to 2 bases, leaving 3 bases not matched to a gene. The CDR3 sequence is 14 residues long. From germline, CDR1 is ENHRY and CDR2 SYGVKD. The CDR3 region is CAISEGQGTYEQYF. The CDR3 DNA follows: TGTGCCATCAGTGAAGGACAGGGTACCTACGAGCAGTACTTC.

The rearrangement links TRBV25-1 to TRBJ2-5; 14 positions match TRBD2. V shed 6 bases, J shed 3 bases, and the junction held 3 bases outside the gene matches. CDR3 length equals 15 residues. Germline-derived CDR1 and CDR2 are MGHDK and SYGVNS. The CDR3 nucleotides read TGTGCCAGCAGGGGGACTAGCGGGGGCGAAGAGACCCAGTACTTC. The encoded protein is CASRGTSGGEETQYF.

This clone was observed a few times. The V call is TRBV18, the J call TRBJ2-1; D is perhaps TRBD1 (6 bases). Trimming pared 3 bases from V and 0 bases from J, leaving 9 bases between. Germline V gene data show CDR1 as KGHSH and CDR2 as LQKENI. The CDR3 runs 15 residues. CDR3 nucleotides: TGTGCCAGCTCACCGCAGGGGAGCTCCTACAATGAGCAGTTCTTC. Its protein is CASSPQGSSYNEQFF.

J is TRBJ1-6 and V is TRBV9; no clear D. Trimming removed 0 bases at V and 7 bases at J, with 8 bases between. CDR1 and CDR2 (germline): SGDLS, YYNGEE. There are 14 residues in the CDR3. CDR3 nucleotide sequence: TGTGCCAGCAGCGTAGACGGGGAAAATTCACCCCTCCACTTT. It translates to CASSVDGENSPLHF.

The chain is built from TRBV27 and TRBJ1-6, with 8 bases that match TRBD1. Germline V gives CDR1 MNHEY, CDR2 SMNVEV (reference sequence). Trimming cost V 2 bases and J 6 bases; bases outside gene matches: 0. The CDR3 is 14 amino acids. This chain's CDR3 is CASSLGQGNSPLHF. The DNA for the CDR3 is TGTGCCAGCAGTTTAGGACAGGGTAATTCACCCCTCCACTTT.